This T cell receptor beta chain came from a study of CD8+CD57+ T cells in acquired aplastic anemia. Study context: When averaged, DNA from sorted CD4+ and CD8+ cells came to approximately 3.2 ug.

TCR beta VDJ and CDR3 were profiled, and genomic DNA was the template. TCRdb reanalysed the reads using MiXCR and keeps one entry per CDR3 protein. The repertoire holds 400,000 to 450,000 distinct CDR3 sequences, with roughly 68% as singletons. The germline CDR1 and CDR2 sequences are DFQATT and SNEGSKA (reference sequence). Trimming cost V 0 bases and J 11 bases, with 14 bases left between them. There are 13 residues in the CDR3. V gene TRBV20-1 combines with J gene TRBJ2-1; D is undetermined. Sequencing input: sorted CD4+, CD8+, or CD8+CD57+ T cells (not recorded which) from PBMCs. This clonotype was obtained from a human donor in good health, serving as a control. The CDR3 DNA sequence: TGCAGTGCTAGAGATCCGAGCTCCTATAAGCAGTTCTTC. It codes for CSARDPSSYKQFF.